Below, 6 T cell receptor beta chains from the same sample are listed, as sequenced in a study of T cells in localized non-small cell lung cancer. Profiling relied on immunoSEQ multiplex PCR, and the TCRdb table lists in-frame clones only, not all of them. The table lists approximately 81,000 clones, 88% of them singletons. This material consisted of peripheral blood, taken before any cancer treatment. The origin of the receptors is a woman aged 40-69 years with stage I squamous cell lung carcinoma.

The genes are TRBV6-1 and TRBJ1-2; 7 bases fit TRBD1. CDR1 MNHNS and CDR2 SASEGT come from the germline V gene. This CDR3 spans 15 amino acids. J was trimmed by 4 bases and V by 3 bases; bases with no gene match: 8. The CDR3 protein is CASSEGRGLLYGYTF. For the CDR3, the DNA is TGTGCCAGCAGTGAGGGGAGGGGGCTCCTCTATGGCTACACCTTC.

This chain links TRBV9 with TRBJ1-1; no clear D. V was clipped by 0 bases and J by 1 base, with 4 bases between them. Germline-derived CDR1 and CDR2 are SGDLS and YYNGEE. This CDR3 contains 13 residues. CDR3 bases: TGTGCCAGCAGCGTAGCCCAGAACACTGAAGCTTTCTTT. Translating gives CASSVAQNTEAFF.

V is TRBV30 and J is TRBJ2-7; unclear D gene. This CDR3 contains 14 residues. V was cut by 1 base and J by 0 bases, with 10 bases left in between. From germline, CDR1 is GTSNPN and CDR2 SVGIG (reference sequence). This CDR3 is CAWSEGGSSYEQYF. CDR3 nucleotide sequence: TGTGCCTGGAGTGAGGGTGGAAGCTCCTACGAGCAGTACTTC.

V usage is TRBV6-5 and J usage is TRBJ1-6, with D hard to call. V lost 4 bases, J lost 7 bases, and 17 bases lay in between. Looked up from germline, CDR1 is MNHEY and CDR2 is SVGAGI. This CDR3 is 16 amino acids long. The CDR3 DNA sequence: TGTGCCAGCAGTTTAGGCCTATTCCCCGGGAATTCACCCCTCCACTTT. It translates to CASSLGLFPGNSPLHF.

This chain joins TRBV15 and TRBJ1-4; possible D gene TRBD1, 6 bases. The CDR3 length is 14 residues. Germline V gene lookup returns CDR1 LNHNV and CDR2 YYDKDF (reference sequence). Trimming took 8 bases from V and 4 from J, leaving 14 bases between them. CDR3 sequence reads: CATGGRGYNEKLFF. The CDR3 bases are TGTGCCACCGGGGGCCGGGGGTATAATGAAAAACTGTTTTTT.

The rearrangement joins TRBV7-8 to TRBJ2-1; D is unresolved. V was trimmed by 6 bases and J by 5 bases, leaving 20 bases between them. Germline V gives CDR1 SGHVS, CDR2 FQNEAQ. CDR3 size: 16 residues. The CDR3 loop reads CASSRRRLVQNNEQFF. CDR3 coding DNA: TGTGCCAGCAGTCGGCGTCGGCTAGTTCAAAACAATGAGCAGTTCTTC.